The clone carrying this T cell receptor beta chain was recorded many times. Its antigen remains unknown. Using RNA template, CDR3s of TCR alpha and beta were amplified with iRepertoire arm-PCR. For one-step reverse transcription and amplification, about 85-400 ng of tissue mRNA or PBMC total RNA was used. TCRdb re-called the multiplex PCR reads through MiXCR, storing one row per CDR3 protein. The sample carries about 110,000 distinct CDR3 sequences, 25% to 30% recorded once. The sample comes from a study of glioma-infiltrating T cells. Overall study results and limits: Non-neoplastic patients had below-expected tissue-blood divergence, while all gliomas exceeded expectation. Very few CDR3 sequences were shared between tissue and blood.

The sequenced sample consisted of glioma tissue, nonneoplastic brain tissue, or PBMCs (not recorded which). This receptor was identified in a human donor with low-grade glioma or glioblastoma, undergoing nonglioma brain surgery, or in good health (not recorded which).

CDR3 nucleotides: TGTGCCAGCAGCTTTGGTGGACATAACAATCAGCCCCAGCATTTT. Translating gives CASSFGGHNNQPQHF. The V call is TRBV7-2, the J call TRBJ1-5; possibly TRBD1 for D (5 bases). CDR1 is SGHTA and CDR2 is FQGNSA in the germline V gene. V lost 3 bases, J lost 3 bases, and 12 bases lay in between. The CDR3 is 15 amino acids.